A single sample is the source of the 18 T cell receptor beta chains below, sequenced in a study of post-analysis software for immune sequencing data. The antigens for these receptors are not known. Carried by the TCR beta cDNA libraries were unique molecular identifiers. Using its own MiXCR run on the PCR reads, TCRdb lists one record per CDR3 protein. The sample has 650,000 to 900,000 distinct CDR3 sequences, approximately 44% seen once. Overall study results and limits: Elevated frequency relative to controls characterized several TRBV segments in patients, TRBV5-6, TRBV5-1 and TRBV20-1 among them.

Sequenced input: blood. The receptors shown here come from a girl between 10 and 17 years old with multiple sclerosis.

This clonotype was seen a handful of times. The chain carries TRBV25-1 and TRBJ2-4; a possible D gene is TRBD1 (5 bases). The end of the DNA aligns better with TRBJ2-7, so the J call may be wrong. This CDR3 has 13 amino acids. Germline CDR1 MGHDK, CDR2 SYGVNS. In DNA, the CDR3 is TGTGCCAGCAGTTCAACAGGAGTATCCGAGCAGTACTTC. Translation gives CASSSTGVSEQYF.

The chain couples TRBV5-1 to TRBJ2-7, with no clear D. V was trimmed by 2 bases and J by 5 bases, leaving 17 bases between them. The CDR3 consists of 15 residues. Looked up from germline, CDR1 is SGHRS and CDR2 is YFSETQ. The CDR3 is CASSLYGTAPNEQYF. The CDR3 region has the DNA TGCGCCAGCAGCTTATATGGCACCGCGCCTAACGAGCAGTACTTC. Supplemented by reference TRBV5-1 and TRBJ2-7, the full variable domain reads KAGVTQTPRYLIKTRGQQVTLSCSPISGHRSVSWYQQTPGQGLQFLFEYFSETQRNKGNFPGRFSGRQFSNSRSEMNVSTLELGDSALYLCASSLYGTAPNEQYFGPGTRLTVT.

The chain combines TRBV9 with TRBJ2-1, with a tentative D call TRBD2 (5 bases). This CDR3 contains 14 residues. Trimming removed 7 bases from V and 2 bases from J, with 13 bases in between. Germline CDR1 and CDR2: SGDLS and YYNGEE. In nucleotides, the CDR3 is TGTGCCAGCTCGGGGAGCCCTACCTACAATGAGCAGTTCTTC. This encodes CASSGSPTYNEQFF.

The chain couples TRBV7-8 to TRBJ2-3; tentative D call: TRBD1 (5 bases). Looked up from germline, CDR1 is SGHVS and CDR2 is FQNEAQ. The CDR3 contains 18 residues. Trimming cost V 3 bases and J 2 bases, with 21 bases left between them. CDR3 DNA sequence: TGTGCCAGCAGCTTGGAGTCGGACAACGGTTGGGACACAGATACGCAGTATTTT. Its translation: CASSLESDNGWDTDTQYF.

The chain recombines TRBV9 with TRBJ2-7; perhaps TRBD1 as D (5 bases). V gave up 3 bases and J gave up 4 bases, with 8 bases separating them. CDR3 size: 12 residues. The germline CDR1 and CDR2 sequences are SGDLS and YYNGEE. CDR3 residues: CASSDTGYEQYF. CDR3 DNA: TGTGCCAGCAGCGACACAGGTTACGAGCAGTACTTC.

In this sample, this clonotype turned up a few times. The CDR3 here is CSAPTSGSIGELFF. In nucleotides, the CDR3 is TGCAGTGCCCCGACTAGCGGGAGCATCGGGGAGCTGTTTTTT. The V gene is TRBV20-1, the J gene TRBJ2-2; TRBD2 matches at 12 bases. The CDR3 loop spans 14 amino acids. Trimming cost V 6 bases and J 7 bases; bases outside gene matches: 6. Germline V gene sequence: CDR1 DFQATT, CDR2 SNEGSKA (reference sequence).

The genes are TRBV19 and TRBJ2-3; 12 bases match TRBD2. This CDR3 region has 17 residues. Germline CDR1 and CDR2: LNHDA and SQIVND (reference sequence). V was clipped by 4 bases and J by 1 base; unmatched bases: 6. CDR3 nucleotide sequence: TGTGCCAGTAGTACTCCAGGACTAGCGGGACGCACAGATACGCAGTATTTT. Translating gives CASSTPGLAGRTDTQYF.

This clonotype has a handful of counts. V gene TRBV7-2 combines with J gene TRBJ2-1; 7 nucleotides line up with TRBD2. The V gene end was trimmed by 2 bases and the J gene end by 10 bases; junction bases not matched to a gene: 11. The germline CDR1 and CDR2 sequences are SGHTA and FQGNSA. The CDR3 covers 15 residues. The CDR3 here is CASSLSPGGIGEQFF. The CDR3 bases are TGTGCCAGCAGCTTATCCCCCGGGGGGATTGGAGAGCAGTTCTTC.

In this sample, this clonotype turned up a few times. The rearrangement links TRBV28 to TRBJ2-5; 7 nucleotides agree with TRBD1. V shed 2 bases and J 2 bases; nucleotides not matched to a gene: 2. The CDR3 consists of 14 residues. The germline V gene encodes CDR1 MDHEN and CDR2 SYDVKM. The CDR3 region has the DNA TGTGCCAGCAGTTTACGGGACAGACAAGAGACCCAGTACTTC. Its translation is CASSLRDRQETQYF.

This clonotype was found a few times. V and J are TRBV6-5 and TRBJ2-7; 10 nucleotides align to TRBD2. Judging by the DNA end, TRBJ2-5 fits better; the J call may be wrong. Germline V CDR1 and CDR2: MNHEY, SVGAGI. This CDR3 spans 18 amino acids. The DNA for the CDR3 is TGTGCCAGCAGTTACTCGAAAAGAACGGGACTAGCGAAAGAGACCCAGTACTTC. Translated: CASSYSKRTGLAKETQYF.

CDR3 loop: CASSSTYKRGYEQYF. As DNA, the CDR3 is TGTGCCAGCAGTTCGACCTATAAAAGAGGCTACGAGCAGTACTTC. The chain employs TRBV12-3 or TRBV12-4 and TRBJ2-7; D not certain. CDR3 length equals 15 residues. V lost 4 bases and J lost 3, with 16 bases in between.

This clonotype was seen only a few times. The CDR3 sequence: CASSPEGGGGLTNYGYTF. The DNA for the CDR3 is TGTGCCAGCAGCCCAGAGGGAGGGGGTGGCTTGACTAACTATGGCTACACCTTC. The V gene is TRBV11-2, the J gene TRBJ1-2; a weak D match, TRBD1 (6 bases). V gave up 5 bases and J gave up 0 bases, with 22 bases separating them. Germline V CDR1 and CDR2: SGHAT, FQNNGV. The CDR3 is 18 amino acids.

This rearrangement joins TRBV29-1 to TRBJ2-3; 8 positions match TRBD1. Germline lookup yields CDR1 SQVTM and CDR2 ANQGSEA. This CDR3 contains 14 residues. J was trimmed by 2 bases and V by 6 bases; bases with no gene match: 7. Here the CDR3 DNA reads TGCAGCGTCGGACAGGGCCTCCCCACAGATACGCAGTATTTT. Translation gives CSVGQGLPTDTQYF.

The rearrangement joins TRBV11-2 to TRBJ2-5; TRBD1 matches at 9 bases. J lost 2 bases, V lost 9 bases, and 10 bases had no gene match. From germline, CDR1 is SGHAT and CDR2 FQNNGV. The CDR3 runs to 15 residues. CDR3 DNA sequence: TGTGCCAGTAGCATGGGACAGGGCCGGCAAGAGACCCAGTACTTC. Translating gives CASSMGQGRQETQYF.

This clonotype occurred a few times. The chain combines TRBV20-1 with TRBJ2-7, with D possibly TRBD1 on 6 matching bases. There are 13 residues in the CDR3. CDR1 is DFQATT, CDR2 SNEGSKA, per germline (reference sequence). V lost 5 bases and J lost 0, with 11 bases in between. CDR3: CSAQQGPSYEQYF. The CDR3 DNA reads as TGCAGTGCTCAGCAGGGGCCCTCCTACGAGCAGTACTTC.

This clonotype has only one observation. This chain joins TRBV20-1 and TRBJ2-6, with TRBD2 matching 9 bases. Trimming cost V 0 bases and J 4 bases; bases outside gene matches: 10. CDR1 DFQATT and CDR2 SNEGSKA come from the germline V gene (reference sequence). The CDR3 totals 18 residues. The CDR3 DNA is TGCAGTGCTAGAGATGCTAGCGGGACCAGAACGGGGGCCAACGTCCTGACTTTC. Translation gives CSARDASGTRTGANVLTF.

V gene TRBV20-1 combines with J gene TRBJ2-3; D possibly corresponds to TRBD2 (5 bases). The V end was cut by 2 bases, the J end by 1 base, with 7 bases between. There are 13 residues in the CDR3. Germline assignment: CDR1 DFQATT and CDR2 SNEGSKA (reference sequence). DNA of the CDR3: TGCAGTGCTAGAAGCGGTGGCACAGATACGCAGTATTTT. Its translation is CSARSGGTDTQYF.

This clonotype was found a few times. The chain is built from TRBV27 and TRBJ2-3; 8 bases line up with TRBD2. CDR3 size: 14 residues. V lost 5 bases and J lost 5; bases outside the gene matches: 6. Germline lookup yields CDR1 MNHEY and CDR2 SMNVEV (reference sequence). The CDR3 here is CASSVGLARDTQYF. The CDR3 DNA follows: TGTGCCAGCAGTGTAGGACTAGCCAGAGATACGCAGTATTTT.